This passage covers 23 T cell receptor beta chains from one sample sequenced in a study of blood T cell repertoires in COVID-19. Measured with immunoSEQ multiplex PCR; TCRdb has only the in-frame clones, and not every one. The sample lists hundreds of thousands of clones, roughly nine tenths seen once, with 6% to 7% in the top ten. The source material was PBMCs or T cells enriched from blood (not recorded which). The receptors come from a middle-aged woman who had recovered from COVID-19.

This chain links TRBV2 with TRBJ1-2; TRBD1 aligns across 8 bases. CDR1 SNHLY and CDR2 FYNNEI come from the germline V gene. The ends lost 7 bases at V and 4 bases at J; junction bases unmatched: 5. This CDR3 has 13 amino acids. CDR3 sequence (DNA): TGTGCCAGCAAGAACAGGGGGAGCTATGGCTACACCTTC. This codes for CASKNRGSYGYTF.

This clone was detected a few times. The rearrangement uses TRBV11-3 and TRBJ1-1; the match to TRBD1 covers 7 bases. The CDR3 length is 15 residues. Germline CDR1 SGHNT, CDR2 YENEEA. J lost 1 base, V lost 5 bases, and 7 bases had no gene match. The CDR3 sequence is CASSLSGQSNTEAFF. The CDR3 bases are TGTGCCAGCAGCCTCTCGGGACAGTCGAACACTGAAGCTTTCTTT.

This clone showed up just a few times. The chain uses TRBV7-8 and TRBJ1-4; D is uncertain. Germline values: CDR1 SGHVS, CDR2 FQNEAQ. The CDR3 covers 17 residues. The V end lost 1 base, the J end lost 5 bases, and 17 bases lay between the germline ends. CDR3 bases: TGTGCCAGCAGCTTAGTATTATTCCCGGGAGGGAATGAAAAACTGTTTTTT. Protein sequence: CASSLVLFPGGNEKLFF.

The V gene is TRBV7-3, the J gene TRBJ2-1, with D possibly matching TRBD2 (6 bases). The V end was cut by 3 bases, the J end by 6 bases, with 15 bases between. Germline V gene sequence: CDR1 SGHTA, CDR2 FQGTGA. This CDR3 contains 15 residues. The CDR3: CASSFGRGVANEQFF. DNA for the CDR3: TGTGCCAGCAGCTTCGGGCGGGGCGTAGCCAATGAGCAGTTCTTC. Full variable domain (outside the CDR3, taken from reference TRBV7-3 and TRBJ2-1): GAGVSQTPSNKVTEKGKYVELRCDPISGHTALYWYRQSLGQGPEFLIYFQGTGAADDSGLPNDRFFAVRPEGSVSTLKIQRTERGDSAVYLCASSFGRGVANEQFFGPGTRLTVL.

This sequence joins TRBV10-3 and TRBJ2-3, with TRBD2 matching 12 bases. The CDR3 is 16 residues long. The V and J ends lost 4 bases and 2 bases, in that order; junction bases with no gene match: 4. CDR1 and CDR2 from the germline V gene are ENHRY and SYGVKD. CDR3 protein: CAISGTSGKITDTQYF. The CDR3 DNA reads TGTGCCATCAGTGGGACTAGCGGGAAGATCACAGATACGCAGTATTTT.

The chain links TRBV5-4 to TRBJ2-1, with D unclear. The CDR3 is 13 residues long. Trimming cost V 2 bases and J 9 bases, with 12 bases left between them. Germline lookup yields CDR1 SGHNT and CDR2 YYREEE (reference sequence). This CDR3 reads CASSLGAPPEQFF. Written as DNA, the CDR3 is TGTGCCAGCAGCTTAGGAGCCCCCCCTGAGCAGTTCTTC.

The CDR3 region has the DNA TGTGCCAGTAGTATGACAGGCTCTGGGGCCAACGTCCTGACTTTC. Translated: CASSMTGSGANVLTF. The chain links TRBV19 to TRBJ2-6, with D maybe TRBD1 (6 bases). Looked up from germline, CDR1 is LNHDA and CDR2 is SQIVND (reference sequence). V lost 3 bases and J 0 bases, leaving 6 bases between the germline ends. CDR3 length: 15 residues.

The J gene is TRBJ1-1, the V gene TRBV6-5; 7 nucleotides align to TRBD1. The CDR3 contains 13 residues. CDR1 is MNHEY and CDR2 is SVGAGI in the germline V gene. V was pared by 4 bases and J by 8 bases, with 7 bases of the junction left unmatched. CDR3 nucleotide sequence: TGTGCCAGCAGTTTGCCCACAGGGGCGGAAGCTTTCTTT. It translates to CASSLPTGAEAFF.

Here the CDR3 DNA reads TGTGCCAGCAGCCCCTGGACTAGCGGGAGGGCCGTCTACAATGAGCAGTTCTTC. Its translation: CASSPWTSGRAVYNEQFF. The chain combines TRBV7-9 with TRBJ2-1; TRBD2 matches at 15 bases. This CDR3 contains 18 residues. The V and J ends lost 5 bases and 3 bases, in that order; junction bases with no gene match: 8. CDR1 SEHNR and CDR2 FQNEAQ come from the germline V gene (reference sequence).

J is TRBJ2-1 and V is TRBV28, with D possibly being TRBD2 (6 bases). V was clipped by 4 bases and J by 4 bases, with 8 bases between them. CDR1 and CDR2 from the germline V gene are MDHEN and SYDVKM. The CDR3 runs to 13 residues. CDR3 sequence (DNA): TGTGCCAGCAGTTCGGGGACTTACAATGAGCAGTTCTTC. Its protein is CASSSGTYNEQFF.

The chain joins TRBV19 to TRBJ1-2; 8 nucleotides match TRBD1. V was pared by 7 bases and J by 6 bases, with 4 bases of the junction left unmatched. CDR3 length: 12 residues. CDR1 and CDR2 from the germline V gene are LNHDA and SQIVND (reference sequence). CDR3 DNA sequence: TGTGCCAGTACCACAGGGGGTGATGGCTACACCTTC. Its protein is CASTTGGDGYTF. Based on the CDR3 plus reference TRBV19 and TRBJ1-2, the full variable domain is DGGITQSPKYLFRKEGQNVTLSCEQNLNHDAMYWYRQDPGQGLRLIYYSQIVNDFQKGDIAEGYSVSREKKESFPLTVTSAQKNPTAFYLCASTTGGDGYTFGSGTRLTVV.

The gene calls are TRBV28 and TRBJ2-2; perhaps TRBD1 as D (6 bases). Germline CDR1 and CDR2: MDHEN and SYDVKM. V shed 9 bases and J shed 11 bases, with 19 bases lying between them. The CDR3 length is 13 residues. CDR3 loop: CASRPTGRGELFF. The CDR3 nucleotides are TGTGCCAGTCGGCCCACAGGGAGAGGAGAGCTGTTTTTT.

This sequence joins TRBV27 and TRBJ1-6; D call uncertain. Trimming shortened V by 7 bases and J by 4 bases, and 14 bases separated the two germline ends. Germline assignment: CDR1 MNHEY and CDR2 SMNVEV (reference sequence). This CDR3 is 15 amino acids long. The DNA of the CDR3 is TGTGCCAGCACCTTAGCATGGACTTATAATTCACCCCTCCACTTT. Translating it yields CASTLAWTYNSPLHF.

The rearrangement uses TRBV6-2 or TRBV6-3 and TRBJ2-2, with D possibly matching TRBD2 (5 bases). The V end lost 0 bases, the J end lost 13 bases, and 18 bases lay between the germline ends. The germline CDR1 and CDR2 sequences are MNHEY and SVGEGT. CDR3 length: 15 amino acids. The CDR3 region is CASSYSGSALGGLFF. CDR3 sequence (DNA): TGTGCCAGCAGTTACTCTGGTAGCGCCCTCGGCGGGCTGTTTTTT.

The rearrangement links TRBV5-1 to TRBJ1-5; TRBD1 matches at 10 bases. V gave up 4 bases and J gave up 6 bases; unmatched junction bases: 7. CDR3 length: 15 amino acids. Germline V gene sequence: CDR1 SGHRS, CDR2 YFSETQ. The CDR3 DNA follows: TGCGCCAGCAGCCCAGGGACAGGGGATTTTCAGCCCCAGCATTTT. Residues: CASSPGTGDFQPQHF.

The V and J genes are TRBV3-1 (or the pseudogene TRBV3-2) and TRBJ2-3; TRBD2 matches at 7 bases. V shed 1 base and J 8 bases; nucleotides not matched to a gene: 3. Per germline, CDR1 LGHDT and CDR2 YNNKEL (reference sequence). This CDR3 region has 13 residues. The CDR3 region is CASSQGGSPTQYF. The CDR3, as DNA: TGTGCCAGCAGCCAAGGCGGGAGTCCTACGCAGTATTTT.

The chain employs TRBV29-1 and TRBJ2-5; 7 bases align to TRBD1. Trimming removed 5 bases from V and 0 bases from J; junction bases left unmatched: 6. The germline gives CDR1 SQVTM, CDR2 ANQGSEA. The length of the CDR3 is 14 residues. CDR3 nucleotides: TGCAGCGTTAGGGACAGACACTACCAAGAGACCCAGTACTTC. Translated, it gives CSVRDRHYQETQYF.

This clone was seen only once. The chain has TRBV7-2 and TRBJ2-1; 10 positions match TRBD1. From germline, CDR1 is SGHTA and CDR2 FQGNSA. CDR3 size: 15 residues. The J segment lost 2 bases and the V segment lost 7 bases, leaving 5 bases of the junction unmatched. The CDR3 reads CASTEDRGAYNEQFF. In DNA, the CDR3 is TGTGCCAGCACCGAGGACAGGGGGGCCTACAATGAGCAGTTCTTC.

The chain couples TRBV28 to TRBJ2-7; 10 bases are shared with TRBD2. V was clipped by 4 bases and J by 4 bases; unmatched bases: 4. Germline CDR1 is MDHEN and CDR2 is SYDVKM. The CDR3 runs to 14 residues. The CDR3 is CASSSAGGPYEQYF. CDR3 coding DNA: TGTGCCAGCAGTTCAGCGGGAGGGCCGTACGAGCAGTACTTC.

The CDR3 loop is CASSPSGGFYTF. DNA for the CDR3: TGTGCCAGCTCACCGTCGGGGGGCTTCTACACCTTC. The V call is TRBV18, the J call TRBJ1-2; possible D gene TRBD1, 6 bases. The V end was cut by 3 bases, the J end by 10 bases, with 12 bases between. Germline V gene data show CDR1 as KGHSH and CDR2 as LQKENI. CDR3 length: 12 residues. Based on the CDR3 plus reference TRBV18 and TRBJ1-2, the full variable domain is NAGVMQNPRHLVRRRGQEARLRCSPMKGHSHVYWYRQLPEEGLKFMVYLQKENIIDESGMPKERFSAEFPKEGPSILRIQQVVRGDSAAYFCASSPSGGFYTFGSGTRLTVV.

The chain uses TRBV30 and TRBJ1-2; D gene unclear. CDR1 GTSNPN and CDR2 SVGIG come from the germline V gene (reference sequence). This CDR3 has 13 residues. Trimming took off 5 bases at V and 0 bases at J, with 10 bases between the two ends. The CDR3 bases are TGTGCCTGGGGATCCACAGCTAACTATGGCTACACCTTC. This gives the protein CAWGSTANYGYTF.

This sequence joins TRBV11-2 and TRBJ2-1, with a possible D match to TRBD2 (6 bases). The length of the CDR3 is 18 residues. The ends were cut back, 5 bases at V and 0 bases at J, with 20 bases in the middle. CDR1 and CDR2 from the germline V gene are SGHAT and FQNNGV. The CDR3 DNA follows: TGTGCCAGCAGCACCGGGGGACGCGGCCCCAGCTCCTACAATGAGCAGTTCTTC. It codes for CASSTGGRGPSSYNEQFF.

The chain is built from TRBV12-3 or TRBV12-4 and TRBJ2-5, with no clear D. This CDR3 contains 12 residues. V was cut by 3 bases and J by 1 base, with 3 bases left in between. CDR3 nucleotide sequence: TGTGCCAGCAGTTTCAGCCAAGAGACCCAGTACTTC. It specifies CASSFSQETQYF.